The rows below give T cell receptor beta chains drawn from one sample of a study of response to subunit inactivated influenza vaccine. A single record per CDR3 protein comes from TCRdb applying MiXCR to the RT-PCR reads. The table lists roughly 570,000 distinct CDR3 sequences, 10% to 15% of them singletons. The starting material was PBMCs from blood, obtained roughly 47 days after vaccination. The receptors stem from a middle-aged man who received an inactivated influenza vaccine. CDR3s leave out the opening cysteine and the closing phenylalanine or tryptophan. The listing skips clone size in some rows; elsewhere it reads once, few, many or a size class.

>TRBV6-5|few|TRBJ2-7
ASSYGHYYEQY
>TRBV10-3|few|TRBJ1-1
AIRGTGGITEAF
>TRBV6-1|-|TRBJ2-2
ASRPTSGTAFHGELF
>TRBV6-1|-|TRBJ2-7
ASRRDRGRMDEQY
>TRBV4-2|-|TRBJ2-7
ASSQQSYEQY
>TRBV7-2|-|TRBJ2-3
ASSPSGSRDTQY
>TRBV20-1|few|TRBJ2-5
SARTTQETQY
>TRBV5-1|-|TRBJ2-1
ASSQRSGVDEQF
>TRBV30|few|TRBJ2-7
AWRGRDKGYEQY
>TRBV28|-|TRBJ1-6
ASRAGVSPLH
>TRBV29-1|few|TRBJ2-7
SVEASSKRQQY
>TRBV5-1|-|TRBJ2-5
ASSRTSGREWGETQY
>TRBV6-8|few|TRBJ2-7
ASSYSMREGRTYEQY
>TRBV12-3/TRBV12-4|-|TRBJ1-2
ASSRTGVYGYT
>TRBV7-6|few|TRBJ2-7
ASSYRGEGGDEQY
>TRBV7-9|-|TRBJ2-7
ASSTSGWVEQY
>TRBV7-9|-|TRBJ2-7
ASSSGTEPYEQY
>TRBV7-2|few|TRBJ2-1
ASSFRTSGSFDEQF
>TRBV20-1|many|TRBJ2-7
SASGRYHEQY
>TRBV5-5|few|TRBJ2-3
ASSRLPGPADTQY
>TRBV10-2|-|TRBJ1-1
ASSDENTEAF
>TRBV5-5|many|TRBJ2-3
ASGNRMTTGRADTQY
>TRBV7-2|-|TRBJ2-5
ASSDPGTVETQY
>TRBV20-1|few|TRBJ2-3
SARNFVAGDTQY
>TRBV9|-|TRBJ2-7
ASSVGLGAGNREQY
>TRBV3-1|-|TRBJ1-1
ASSQGATCY
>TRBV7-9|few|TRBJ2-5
ASSSWGLAGDETQY
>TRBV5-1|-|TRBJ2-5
ASSLGRINSETQY
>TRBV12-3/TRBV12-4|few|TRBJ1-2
ASSHTTGRIYGYT
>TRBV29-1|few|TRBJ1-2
SVDRTVGSYGYT
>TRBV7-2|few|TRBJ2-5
ASSIWETQY
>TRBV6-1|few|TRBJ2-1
ASSPGLRARENEQF
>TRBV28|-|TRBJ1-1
ASSLQTKEAF
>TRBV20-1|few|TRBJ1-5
SAISRGPSNQPQH
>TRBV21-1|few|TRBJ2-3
ASIPRGLAVPHTDTQY
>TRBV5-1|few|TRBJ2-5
ASSLPGNQETQY
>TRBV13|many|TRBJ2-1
ASSLQGQGRDNEQF
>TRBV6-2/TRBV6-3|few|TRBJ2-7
ASSYSSRVDYEQY
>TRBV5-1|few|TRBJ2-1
ASSSLEVAGAYNEQF
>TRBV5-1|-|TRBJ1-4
ASSLGQGYEKLF
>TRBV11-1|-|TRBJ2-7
ASSLGSSGRALRTYEQY
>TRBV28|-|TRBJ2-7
ASRPPPGQGYPYEQY
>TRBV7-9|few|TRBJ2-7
ASSGQRGSEQY
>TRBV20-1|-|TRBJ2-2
SARGGTHTGELF
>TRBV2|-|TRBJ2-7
ASSDLGQETYEQY
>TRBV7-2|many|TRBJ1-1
ASSSLPVTEAF